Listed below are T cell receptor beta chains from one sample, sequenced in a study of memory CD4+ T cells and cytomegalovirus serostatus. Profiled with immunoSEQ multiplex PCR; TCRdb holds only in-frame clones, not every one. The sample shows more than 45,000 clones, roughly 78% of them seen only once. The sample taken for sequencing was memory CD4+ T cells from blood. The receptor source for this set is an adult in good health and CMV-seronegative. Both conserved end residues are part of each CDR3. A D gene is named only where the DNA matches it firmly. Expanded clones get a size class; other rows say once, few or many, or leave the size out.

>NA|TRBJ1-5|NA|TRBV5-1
TGCGCCAGCAGCCCGGAGGTTATGGGGGGCGGTCAGCCCCAGCATTTT
CASSPEVMGGGQPQHF
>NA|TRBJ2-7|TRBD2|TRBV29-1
TGCAGCGTGACTAGCGGGATAACCTACGAGCAGTACTTC
CSVTSGITYEQYF
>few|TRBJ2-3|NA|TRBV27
TGTGCCAGCAGCCTCCCCCCGGGCCGATTGCCAGATACGCAGTATTTT
CASSLPPGRLPDTQYF
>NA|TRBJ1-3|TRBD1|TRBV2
TGTGCCAGCAGTCGGGACAGGGGGCTAAACACCATATATTTT
CASSRDRGLNTIYF
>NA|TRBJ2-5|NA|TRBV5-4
TGTGCCAGCAGCTTGGGAATAAACGAGGAAGAGACCCAGTACTTC
CASSLGINEEETQYF
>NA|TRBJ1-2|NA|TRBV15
TGTGCCACCAGCAGAGTTAGGTCTCCCCTTGGTTATGGCTACACCTTC
CATSRVRSPLGYGYTF
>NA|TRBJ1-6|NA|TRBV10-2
TGCGCCAGCAATGGTTACGGGCAGAATAATTCACCCCTCCACTTT
CASNGYGQNNSPLHF
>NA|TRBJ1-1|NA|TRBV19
TGTGCCAGTAGTATTGGGGGGTTCATGAACACTGAAGCTTTCTTT
CASSIGGFMNTEAFF
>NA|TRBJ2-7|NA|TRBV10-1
TGCGCCAGCAGTGGCCTGAGTTCCCGCGGGACATATCTGGTCCATCCTAATATCTACGAGCAGTACTTC
CASSGLSSRGTYLVHPNIYEQYF
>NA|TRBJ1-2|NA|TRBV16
TGTGCCAGCAGTCGACAGAGTACCAACTATGGCTACACCTTC
CASSRQSTNYGYTF
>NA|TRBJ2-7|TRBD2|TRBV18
TGTGCCAGCTCACCCTGGGGAGCGGGAGGCTCCTACGAGCAGTACTTC
CASSPWGAGGSYEQYF
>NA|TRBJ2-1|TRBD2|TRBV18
TGTGCCAGCTCGCGGACTAGCGCTTTGTACAATGAGCAGTTCTTC
CASSRTSALYNEQFF
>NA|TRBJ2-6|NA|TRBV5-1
TGCGCCAGCAGCTTGGCTTACTCTGGGGCCAACGTCCTGACTTTC
CASSLAYSGANVLTF
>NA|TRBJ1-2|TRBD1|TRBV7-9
TGTGCCAGCAGCCCGGGACAGGGGGGAAAAGAGGGCTACACCTTC
CASSPGQGGKEGYTF
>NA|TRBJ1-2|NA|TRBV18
TGTGCCAGCTCACCGATAGGATTGACAGCCCGAGCCGCGACCAGCTATGGCTACACCTTC
CASSPIGLTARAATSYGYTF
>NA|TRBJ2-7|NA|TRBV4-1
TGCGCCAGCAGCCAAGGGCGTAACTCCTACGAGCAGTACTTC
CASSQGRNSYEQYF
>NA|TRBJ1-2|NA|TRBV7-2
TGTGCCAGCAGCTTAATAGGGGTTTCTGGCTACACCTTC
CASSLIGVSGYTF
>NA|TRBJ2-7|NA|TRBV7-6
TGTGCCAGCAGCTTAGAACAGGCGGGGACCTACGAGCAGTACTTC
CASSLEQAGTYEQYF
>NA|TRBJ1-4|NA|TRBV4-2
TGTGCCAGCAGCCAAGAACGGGGGATGCTAAACCTTAATGAAAAACTGTTTTTT
CASSQERGMLNLNEKLFF
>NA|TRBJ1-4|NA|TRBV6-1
TGTGCCAGCAGCGTCGGCGCTGCAACTAATGAAAAACTGTTTTTT
CASSVGAATNEKLFF
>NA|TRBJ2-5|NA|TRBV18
TGTGCCAGCTCACCTGAGGTGGGAAGGGGCCAGACCCAGTACTTC
CASSPEVGRGQTQYF
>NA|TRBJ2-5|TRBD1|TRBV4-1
TGCGCCAGCAGCCAACTAAGAAGGGACAGGGTAAGAGAGACCCAGTACTTC
CASSQLRRDRVRETQYF
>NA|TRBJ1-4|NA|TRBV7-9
TGTGCCAGCAGCTCCGATACCAGGGTCGGCGAAAAACTGTTTTTT
CASSSDTRVGEKLFF
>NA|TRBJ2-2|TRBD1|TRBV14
TGTGCCAGCAGCCGACAGGGTGAGACCGGGGAGCTGTTTTTT
CASSRQGETGELFF
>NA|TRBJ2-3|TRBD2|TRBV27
TGTGCCAGCACCTTCGGTAGCGGGTGGGGCACAGATACGCAGTATTTT
CASTFGSGWGTDTQYF
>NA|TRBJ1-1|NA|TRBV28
TGTGCCAGCAGTTTGAAGAACACTGAAGCTTTCTTT
CASSLKNTEAFF
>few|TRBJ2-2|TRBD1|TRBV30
TGTGCCTGGAGGTTGGGACAGGGTACCGGGGAGCTGTTTTTT
CAWRLGQGTGELFF
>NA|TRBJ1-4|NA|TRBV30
TGTGCCTTAAGACAGGCAACTAATGAAAAACTGTTTTTT
CALRQATNEKLFF
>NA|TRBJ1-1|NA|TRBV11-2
TGTGCCAGCAGCTTAAGGGTGATGAACACTGAAGCTTTCTTT
CASSLRVMNTEAFF
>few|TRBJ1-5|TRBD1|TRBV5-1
TGCGCCAGCAGCTTAGGAGACAGGGGTCGCCAGCCCCAGCATTTT
CASSLGDRGRQPQHF
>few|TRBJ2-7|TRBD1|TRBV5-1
TGCGCCAGCAGCTCCGGGACGACAGGGGCGGGGTACTTC
CASSSGTTGAGYF
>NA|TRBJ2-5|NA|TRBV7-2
TGTGCCAGCAGCTTAGGAGCGCAAGAGACCCAGTACTTC
CASSLGAQETQYF
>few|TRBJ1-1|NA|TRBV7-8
TGTGCCAGCAGCTTAGGTGCAATTACCAGGGAGTTAGCTGAAGCTTTCTTT
CASSLGAITRELAEAFF
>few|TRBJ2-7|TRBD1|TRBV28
TGTGCCAGCAGTTCCCCCGGGACAGCTTTCTCCTACGAGCAGTACTTC
CASSSPGTAFSYEQYF
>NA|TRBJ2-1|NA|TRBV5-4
TGTGCCAGCAGCTTGGCCCTCCCTCACAATGAGCAGTTCTTC
CASSLALPHNEQFF
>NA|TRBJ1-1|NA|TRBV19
TGTGCCAGTAGTATAGGGAGGTGGGCGAACACTGAAGCTTTCTTT
CASSIGRWANTEAFF
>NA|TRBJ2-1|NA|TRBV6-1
TGTGCCAGCAGTCAACTCCATGAGCAGTTCTTC
CASSQLHEQFF
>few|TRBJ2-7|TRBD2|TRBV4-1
TGCGCCAGCAGCCAAGTATGGTTACTAGCGGGAGAGGGCGAGCAGTACTTC
CASSQVWLLAGEGEQYF
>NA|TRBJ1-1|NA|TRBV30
TGTGCCGGGGGACGGGGGACGACTGAAGCTTTCTTT
CAGGRGTTEAFF
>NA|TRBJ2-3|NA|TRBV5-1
TGCGCCAGCAGGCAGCAGGTCGAACTCGCAGATACGCAGTATTTT
CASRQQVELADTQYF
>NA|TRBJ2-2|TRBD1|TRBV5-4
TGTGCCAGCAGCTTGGGGACAGGGTTCACCGGGGAGCTGTTTTTT
CASSLGTGFTGELFF
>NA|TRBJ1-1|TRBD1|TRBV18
TGTGCCAGCCAAGACAGGGGAGACACTGAAGCTTTCTTT
CASQDRGDTEAFF
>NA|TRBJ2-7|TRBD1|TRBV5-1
TGCGCCAGCAGCTTGGCTTCGGGGACAGGGACTTACGAGCAGTACTTC
CASSLASGTGTYEQYF